The 8 T cell receptor beta chains below all came from one sample that was sequenced in a study of T cell repertoires in cytomegalovirus infection (dated by TCRdb to about 2019). The treatment or condition label corresponds to: in vitro stimulation with specific CMV peptide epitopes to enrich CMV-specific T cells. TCRdb lists the instrument as Illumina HiSeq 1500. TCRdb handled the public reads itself, with Q25 trimming in fastp and clone calling in MiXCR, and kept productive beta chains. One record per CDR3 amino acid sequence lists the most common genes and DNA. The sample table records 140,000 to 150,000 distinct CDR3 sequences; about 31% of these occur just once. Of the sample, 52% falls within the top ten clones. Their cognate antigens are unknown. The material was CD8+ T cells from cultured PBMCs, obtained from culture after CMV antigen stimulation. These receptor sequences come from a human donor in good health (CMV status not recorded). Some clones in this sample may be carry-over from other donors' samples.

This clonotype was observed a few times. This rearrangement joins TRBV27 to TRBJ1-5; a weak D match, TRBD1 (6 bases). CDR3 length: 14 amino acids. The germline gives CDR1 MNHEY, CDR2 SMNVEV (reference sequence). Between the trimmed V and J ends, which lost 5 bases and 4 bases, there was a span of 12 bases. CDR3 loop: CASSPGTLNQPQHF. The CDR3 DNA follows: TGTGCCAGCAGTCCCGGGACACTTAATCAGCCCCAGCATTTT.

There are many counts of this clonotype. The chain couples TRBV15 to TRBJ1-1; D is ambiguous. The CDR3 sequence is 13 residues long. Germline V gene sequence: CDR1 LNHNV, CDR2 YYDKDF (reference sequence). Trimming cost V 3 bases and J 1 base, with 6 bases left between them. The chain's CDR3 is CATSSRQNTEAFF. In DNA form, the CDR3 reads TGTGCCACCAGCAGCAGGCAGAACACTGAAGCTTTCTTT. Together with reference TRBV15 and TRBJ1-1, the CDR3 gives the full variable domain: DAMVIQNPRYQVTQFGKPVTLSCSQTLNHNVMYWYQQKSSQAPKLLFHYYDKDFNNEADTPDNFQSRRPNTSFCFLDIRSPGLGDTAMYLCATSSRQNTEAFFGQGTRLTVV.

The chain recombines TRBV6-2 or TRBV6-3 with TRBJ1-1; 7 bases map to TRBD1. This CDR3 has 12 residues. Trimming at V came to 6 bases and at J to 8 bases, leaving 6 bases not matched to a gene. Germline lookup yields CDR1 MNHEY and CDR2 SVGEGT. DNA of the CDR3: TGTGCCAGCAGCCCGGGACAGCCCGAAGCTTTCTTT. It translates to CASSPGQPEAFF.

This clonotype was counted a few times. This chain connects TRBV11-2 to TRBJ2-7, with TRBD2 matching 7 bases. Germline CDR1 is SGHAT and CDR2 is FQNNGV. This CDR3 spans 13 amino acids. With V trimmed by 5 bases and J by 7 bases, 8 bases remained unmatched. In DNA form, the CDR3 reads TGTGCCAGCAGCATCCCCGCGGGGGAGGAGCAGTACTTC. Translation: CASSIPAGEEQYF.

This clonotype was counted only a few times. The genes are TRBV27 and TRBJ2-3; 10 bases fit TRBD2. Trimming at V came to 3 bases and at J to 0 bases, leaving 6 bases not matched to a gene. The CDR3 sequence is 17 residues long. Germline values: CDR1 MNHEY, CDR2 SMNVEV (reference sequence). The CDR3 region is CASSLTSGHTSTDTQYF. The CDR3 DNA reads as TGTGCCAGCAGTTTGACTAGCGGGCACACTAGCACAGATACGCAGTATTTT.

This sequence joins TRBV6-2 or TRBV6-3 and TRBJ2-5; 10 bases map to TRBD2. Germline CDR1 MNHEY, CDR2 SVGEGT. With V trimmed by 0 bases and J by 4 bases, 5 bases remained unmatched. This CDR3 spans 16 amino acids. CDR3 amino acids: CASSYSSGGAGETQYF. The CDR3 region has the DNA TGTGCCAGCAGTTACTCCAGCGGGGGGGCCGGAGAGACCCAGTACTTC.

This clonotype was recorded at least ten times. The chain carries TRBV28 and TRBJ2-1; a weak D match, TRBD2 (6 bases). V was trimmed by 5 bases and J by 0 bases, leaving 14 bases between them. This CDR3 is 16 amino acids long. CDR1 is MDHEN, CDR2 SYDVKM, per germline. The CDR3 reads CASSPLAVSSYNEQFF. In DNA form, the CDR3 reads TGTGCCAGCAGTCCCTTAGCGGTCTCCTCCTACAATGAGCAGTTCTTC.

The rearrangement uses TRBV29-1 and TRBJ1-1; D gene unclear. V was shortened by 5 bases and J by 2 bases, with 6 bases between the two germline ends. Germline-derived CDR1 and CDR2 are SQVTM and ANQGSEA. The CDR3 has 11 amino acids. In nucleotides, the CDR3 is TGCAGCGTTCAGAGTAACACTGAAGCTTTCTTT. This codes for CSVQSNTEAFF.